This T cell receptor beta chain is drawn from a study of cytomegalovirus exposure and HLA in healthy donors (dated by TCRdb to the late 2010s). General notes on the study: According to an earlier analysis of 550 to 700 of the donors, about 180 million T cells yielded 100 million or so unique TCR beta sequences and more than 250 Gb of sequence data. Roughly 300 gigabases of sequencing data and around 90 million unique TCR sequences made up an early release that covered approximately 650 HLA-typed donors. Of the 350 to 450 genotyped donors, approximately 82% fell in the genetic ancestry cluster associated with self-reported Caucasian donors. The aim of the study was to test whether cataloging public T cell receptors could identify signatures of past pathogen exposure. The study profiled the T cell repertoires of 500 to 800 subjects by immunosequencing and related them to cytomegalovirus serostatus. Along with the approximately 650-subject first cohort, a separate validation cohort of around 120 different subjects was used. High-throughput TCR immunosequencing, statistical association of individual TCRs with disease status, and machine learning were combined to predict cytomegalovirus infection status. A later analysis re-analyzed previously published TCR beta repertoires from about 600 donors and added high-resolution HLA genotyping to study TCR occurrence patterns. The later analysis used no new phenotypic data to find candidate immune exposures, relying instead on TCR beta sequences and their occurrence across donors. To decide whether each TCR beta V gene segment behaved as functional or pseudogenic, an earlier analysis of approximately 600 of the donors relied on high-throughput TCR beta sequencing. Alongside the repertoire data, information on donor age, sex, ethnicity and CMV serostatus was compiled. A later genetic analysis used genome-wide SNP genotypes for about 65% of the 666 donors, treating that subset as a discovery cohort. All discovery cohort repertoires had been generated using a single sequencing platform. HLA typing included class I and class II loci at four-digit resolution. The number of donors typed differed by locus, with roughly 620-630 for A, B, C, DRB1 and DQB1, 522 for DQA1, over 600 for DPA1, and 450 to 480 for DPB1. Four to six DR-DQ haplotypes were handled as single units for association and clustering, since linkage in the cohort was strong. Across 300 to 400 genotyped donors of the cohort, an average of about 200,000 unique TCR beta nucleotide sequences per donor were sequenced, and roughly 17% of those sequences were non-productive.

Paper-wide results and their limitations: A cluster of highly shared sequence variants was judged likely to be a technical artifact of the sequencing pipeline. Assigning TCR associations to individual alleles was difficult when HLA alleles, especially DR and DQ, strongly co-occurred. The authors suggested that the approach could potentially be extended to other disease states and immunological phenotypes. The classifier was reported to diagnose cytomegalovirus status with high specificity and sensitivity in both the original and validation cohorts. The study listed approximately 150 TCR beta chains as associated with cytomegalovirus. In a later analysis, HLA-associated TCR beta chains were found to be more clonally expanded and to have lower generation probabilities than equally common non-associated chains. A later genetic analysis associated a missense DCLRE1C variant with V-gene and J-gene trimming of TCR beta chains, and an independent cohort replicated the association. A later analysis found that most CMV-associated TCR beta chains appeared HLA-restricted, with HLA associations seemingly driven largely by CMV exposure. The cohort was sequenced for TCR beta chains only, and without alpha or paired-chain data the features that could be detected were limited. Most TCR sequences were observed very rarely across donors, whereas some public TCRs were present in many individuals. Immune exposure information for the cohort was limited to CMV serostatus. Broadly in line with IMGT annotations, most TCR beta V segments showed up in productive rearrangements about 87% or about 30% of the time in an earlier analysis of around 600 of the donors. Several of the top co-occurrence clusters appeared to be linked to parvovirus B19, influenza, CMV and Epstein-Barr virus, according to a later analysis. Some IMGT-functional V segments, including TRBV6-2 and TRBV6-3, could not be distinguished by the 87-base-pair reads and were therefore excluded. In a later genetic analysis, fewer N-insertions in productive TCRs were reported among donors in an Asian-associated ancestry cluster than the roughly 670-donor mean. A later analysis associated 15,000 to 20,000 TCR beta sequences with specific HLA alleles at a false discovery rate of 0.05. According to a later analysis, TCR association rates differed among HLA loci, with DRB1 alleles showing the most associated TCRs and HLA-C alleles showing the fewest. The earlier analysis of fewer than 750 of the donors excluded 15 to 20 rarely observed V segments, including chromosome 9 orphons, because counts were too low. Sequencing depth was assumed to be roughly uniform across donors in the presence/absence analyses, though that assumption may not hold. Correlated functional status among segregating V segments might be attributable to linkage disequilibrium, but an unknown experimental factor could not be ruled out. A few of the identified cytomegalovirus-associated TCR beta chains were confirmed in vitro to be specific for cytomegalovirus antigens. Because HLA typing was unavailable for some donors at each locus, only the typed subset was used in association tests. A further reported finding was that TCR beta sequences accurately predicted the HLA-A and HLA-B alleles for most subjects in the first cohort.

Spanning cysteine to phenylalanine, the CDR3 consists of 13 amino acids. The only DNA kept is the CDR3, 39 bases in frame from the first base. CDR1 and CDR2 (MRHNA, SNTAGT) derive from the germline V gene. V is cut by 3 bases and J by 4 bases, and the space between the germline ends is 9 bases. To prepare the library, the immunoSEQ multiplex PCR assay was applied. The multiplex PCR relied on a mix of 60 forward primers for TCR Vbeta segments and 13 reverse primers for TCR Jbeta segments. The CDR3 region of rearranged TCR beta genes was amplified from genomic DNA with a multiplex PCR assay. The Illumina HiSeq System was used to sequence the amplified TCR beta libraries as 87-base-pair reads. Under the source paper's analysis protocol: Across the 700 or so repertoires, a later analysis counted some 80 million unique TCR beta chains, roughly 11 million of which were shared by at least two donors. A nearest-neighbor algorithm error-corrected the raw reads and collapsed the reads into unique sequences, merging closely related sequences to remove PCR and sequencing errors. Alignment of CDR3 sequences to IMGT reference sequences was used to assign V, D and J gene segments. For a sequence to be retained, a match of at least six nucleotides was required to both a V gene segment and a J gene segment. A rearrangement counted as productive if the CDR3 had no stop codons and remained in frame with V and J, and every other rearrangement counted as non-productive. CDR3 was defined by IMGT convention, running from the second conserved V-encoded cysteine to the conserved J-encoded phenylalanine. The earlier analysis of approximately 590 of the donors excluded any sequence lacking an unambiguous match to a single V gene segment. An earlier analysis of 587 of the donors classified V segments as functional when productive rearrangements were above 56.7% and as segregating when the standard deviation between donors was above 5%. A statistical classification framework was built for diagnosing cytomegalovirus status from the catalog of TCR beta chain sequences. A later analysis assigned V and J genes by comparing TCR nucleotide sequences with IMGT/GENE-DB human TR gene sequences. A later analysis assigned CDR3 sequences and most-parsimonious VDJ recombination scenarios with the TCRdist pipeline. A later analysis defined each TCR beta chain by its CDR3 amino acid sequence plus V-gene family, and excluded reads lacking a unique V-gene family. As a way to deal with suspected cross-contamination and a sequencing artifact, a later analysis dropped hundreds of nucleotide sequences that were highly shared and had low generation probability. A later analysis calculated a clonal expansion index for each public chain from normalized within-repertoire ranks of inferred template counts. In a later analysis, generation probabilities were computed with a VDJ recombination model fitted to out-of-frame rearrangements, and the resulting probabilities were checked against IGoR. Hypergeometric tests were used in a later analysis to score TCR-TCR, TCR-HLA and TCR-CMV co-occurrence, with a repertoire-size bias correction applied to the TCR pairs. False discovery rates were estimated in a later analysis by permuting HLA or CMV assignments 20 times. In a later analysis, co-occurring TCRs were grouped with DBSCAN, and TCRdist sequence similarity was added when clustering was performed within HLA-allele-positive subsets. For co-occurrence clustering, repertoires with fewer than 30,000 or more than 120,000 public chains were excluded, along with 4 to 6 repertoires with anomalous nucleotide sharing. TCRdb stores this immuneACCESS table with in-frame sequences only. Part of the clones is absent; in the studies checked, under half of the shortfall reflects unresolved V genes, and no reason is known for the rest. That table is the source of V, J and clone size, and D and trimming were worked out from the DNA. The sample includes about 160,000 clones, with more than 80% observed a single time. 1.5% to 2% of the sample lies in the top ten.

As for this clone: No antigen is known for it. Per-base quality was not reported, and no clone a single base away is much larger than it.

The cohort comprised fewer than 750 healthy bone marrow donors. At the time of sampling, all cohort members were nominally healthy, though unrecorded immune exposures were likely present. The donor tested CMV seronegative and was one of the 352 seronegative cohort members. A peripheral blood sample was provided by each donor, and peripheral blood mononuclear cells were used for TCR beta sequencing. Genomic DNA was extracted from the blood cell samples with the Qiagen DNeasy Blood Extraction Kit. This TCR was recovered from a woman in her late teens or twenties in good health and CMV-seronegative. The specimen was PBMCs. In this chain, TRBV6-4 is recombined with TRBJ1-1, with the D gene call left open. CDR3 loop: CASSESESTEAFF. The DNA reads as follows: TGTGCCAGCAGTGAATCGGAGAGCACTGAAGCTTTCTTT.